The clone carrying this T cell receptor beta chain was seen more than once but under ten times. What it recognizes is unknown. Sample-barcoded 5' priming and a J-beta primer mix drove a second PCR of about 7 to 11 cycles. TCRdb ran MiXCR on the 5' RACE reads and lists one entry per CDR3 protein. The sample lists hundreds of thousands of distinct CDR3 sequences; 58% were seen once. The data originate from a study of blood T cells in healthy people across ages. Total RNA extraction produced at least 6 micrograms (per sample) for the study. Whole-study findings and limits: Measured against age, TCR beta diversity per million T cells decreased in a roughly linear manner.

The CDR3 is 11 residues long. The germline V gene has CDR1 MDHEN and CDR2 SYDVKM. Sequenced: blood. V gene TRBV28 combines with J gene TRBJ2-4; D call uncertain. Near its end, the DNA agrees better with TRBJ2-7, so the J call may be wrong. The sequence derives from a man in his 60s in good health. In nucleotides, the CDR3 is TGTGCCAGCAGTTTCCGGGACGAGCAGTACTTC. Its protein product is CASSFRDEQYF.